This T cell receptor beta chain was identified during a study of shared clonotypes between healthy human individuals. Across the whole study: Donors, aged 18 to 49, were a couple of women and three men.

With 6 bases removed from V and 2 bases from J, the gap between germline ends came to 15 bases. Germline CDR1 and CDR2: MDHEN and SYDVKM. The CDR3 consists of 15 residues. Authors' analysis steps: Filtering of immunoSEQ junctional sequences could not match full-length read filtering. TCRdb's table, derived via immunoSEQ multiplex PCR, lists solely in-frame clones and lacks some. The D gene and trimming were derived from the DNA, and the V and J assignments and clone size from that table. The sample has about 2.1 million clones, 93% seen once. CD8 cells regarded as naive lacked CD45RO, were positively chosen for CCR7, and omitted terminally differentiated effector memory CD45RA+ cells.

Sequenced: naive CD8+ T cells from PBMCs. This clonotype originated in a man aged 18 to 29 in good health. Some clones in this sample may be carry-over from other donors' samples. The rearrangement links TRBV28 to TRBJ2-3, with D tentatively TRBD1 (5 bases). The CDR3 is CASSLWGGTTDTQYF. CDR3 in DNA: TGTGCCAGCAGCCTCTGGGGCGGCACCACAGATACGCAGTATTTT.